The 13 T cell receptor beta chains given below trace back to one sample, sequenced in a study of T cells in Graves' hyperthyroidism and ophthalmopathy. RNA transcripts served as the template for amplifying TCR beta CDR3 regions. HTBI primers were used for first-round RT-PCR of the TCR CDR3. TCRdb fed the multiplex PCR reads into MiXCR, producing one record per CDR3 protein. This table holds a few hundred thousand distinct CDR3 sequences, approximately 14% found once. Sample: blood. Receptors originate from a woman under 30 with Graves' hyperthyroidism.

This clonotype has a handful of counts. The genes are TRBV4-2 and TRBJ2-2, with 9 positions matching TRBD1. CDR1 is LGHNA and CDR2 is YNFKEQ in the germline V gene. The V gene end was trimmed by 0 bases and the J gene end by 3 bases; junction bases not matched to a gene: 5. The length of the CDR3 is 17 residues. CDR3 loop: CASSQEGTGLHTGELFF. In nucleotides, the CDR3 is TGTGCCAGCAGCCAAGAAGGGACAGGGCTCCACACCGGGGAGCTGTTTTTT.

This clonotype has a handful of counts. CDR3 residues: CASRAVGLDEQFF. The DNA for the CDR3 is TGTGCCAGCAGGGCCGTGGGGTTAGATGAGCAGTTCTTC. The chain links TRBV11-2 to TRBJ2-1; D call uncertain. This CDR3 comprises 13 residues. Germline CDR1 SGHAT, CDR2 FQNNGV. Trimming left V 6 bases short and J 8 bases short, with 14 bases between.

This clonotype came up many times. The CDR3 DNA reads as TGTGCCAGCAGTAGACAGGGGAGGAACACAGATACGCAGTATTTT. Its translation is CASSRQGRNTDTQYF. The genes are TRBV2 and TRBJ2-3; 8 nucleotides match TRBD1. Unmatched junction bases numbered 6, after V lost 5 bases and J lost 2 bases. Per germline, CDR1 SNHLY and CDR2 FYNNEI. The CDR3 sequence is 15 residues long.

This clonotype was observed a handful of times. The genes are TRBV28 and TRBJ2-1, with 7 bases identical to TRBD2. Trimming removed 6 bases from V and 8 bases from J; junction bases left unmatched: 16. Germline CDR1 reads MDHEN; CDR2 reads SYDVKM. This CDR3 has 16 amino acids. The CDR3 region has the DNA TGTGCCAGCAGAAGATCGGCGGGAGAGTGGGTCGATGAGCAGTTCTTC. Protein: CASRRSAGEWVDEQFF.

This clonotype was seen repeatedly, ten times or more. V usage is TRBV7-3 and J usage is TRBJ2-7; 9 positions agree with TRBD2. Looked up from germline, CDR1 is SGHTA and CDR2 is FQGTGA. V dropped 3 bases and J dropped 8; count of bases not matched to a gene: 8. The CDR3 runs 14 residues. The CDR3 sequence is CASSLAGGSYKQYF. The CDR3 coding sequence is TGTGCCAGCAGCTTGGCGGGGGGGTCGTACAAGCAGTACTTC.

This clonotype was recorded at least ten times. J is TRBJ2-2 and V is TRBV5-5; D tentatively reads TRBD1 or TRBD2 (6 bases each). Trimming took 3 bases from V and 6 from J, leaving 18 bases between them. This CDR3 comprises 16 residues. From germline, CDR1 is SGHKS and CDR2 YYEKEE (reference sequence). Written as DNA, the CDR3 is TGTGCCAGCAGCTGGGGGCTTTCGGGAGTACCCGGGGAGCTGTTTTTT. Residues: CASSWGLSGVPGELFF.

This clonotype was counted at least ten times. This chain links TRBV2 with TRBJ2-6; D gene unclear. The CDR3 is 13 residues long. Germline V gives CDR1 SNHLY, CDR2 FYNNEI. The V gene lost 4 bases and the J gene lost 0 bases, with 1 base spanning the gap. The CDR3: CASSASGANVLTF. The DNA for the CDR3 is TGTGCCAGCAGTGCCTCTGGGGCCAACGTCCTGACTTTC.

The V call is TRBV7-9, the J call TRBJ2-1; tentative D call: TRBD1 (6 bases). Trimming stripped 6 bases from V and 3 bases from J, with 18 bases between. The CDR3 is 16 amino acids. Germline assignment: CDR1 SEHNR and CDR2 FQNEAQ (reference sequence). CDR3 nucleotides: TGTGCCAGCAGTTGCGATACAGGGTACTACTACAATGAGCAGTTCTTC. Encoded protein: CASSCDTGYYYNEQFF.

This clonotype was recorded at least ten times. The V gene is TRBV29-1, the J gene TRBJ1-2; D might be TRBD1 (5 bases). The CDR3 spans 11 residues. With 7 bases removed from V and 9 bases from J, the gap between germline ends came to 15 bases. Germline V lookup: CDR1 SQVTM, CDR2 ANQGSEA. Written as DNA, the CDR3 is TGCAGCGCCGATTCCGGGGGAAGCTACACCTTC. This gives the protein CSADSGGSYTF.

This clonotype was recorded many times. This chain's CDR3 is CASTERRSHGYTF. Here the CDR3 DNA reads TGTGCCAGTACCGAACGCCGGTCTCATGGCTACACCTTC. The gene calls are TRBV19 and TRBJ1-2; D gene uncertain. The CDR3 has 13 residues. Germline V lookup: CDR1 LNHDA, CDR2 SQIVND (reference sequence). Trimming took 7 bases from V and 6 from J, leaving 15 bases between them.

At least ten counts were recorded for this clonotype. The rearrangement uses TRBV5-1 and TRBJ1-5; the D is unclear. The CDR3 covers 15 residues. Between the trimmed V and J ends, which lost 0 bases and 1 base, there was a span of 8 bases. Germline assignment: CDR1 SGHRS and CDR2 YFSETQ. The CDR3 loop is CASSLVGRSNQPQHF. As DNA, the CDR3 is TGCGCCAGCAGCTTGGTAGGCAGGAGCAATCAGCCCCAGCATTTT.

This clonotype was observed many times. The chain has TRBV12-3 or TRBV12-4 and TRBJ1-2; the D gene is possibly TRBD1 (5 bases). This CDR3 contains 13 residues. The ends were cut back, 7 bases at V and 8 bases at J, with 17 bases in the middle. For the CDR3, the DNA is TGTGCCAGCAATTTTGGGGGGGGTCGGGGCTACACCTTC. This gives the protein CASNFGGGRGYTF.

This clonotype was found a few times. A much larger clone is a single base away; this may be a read error. This chain uses TRBV27 with TRBJ1-5; TRBD1 matches at 7 bases. This CDR3 contains 17 residues. V gave up 7 bases and J gave up 2 bases; unmatched junction bases: 14. CDR1 is MNHEY and CDR2 is SMNVEV in the germline V gene (reference sequence). The CDR3 bases are TGTGCCAGCAAAAAGGACACAGGGGCGCGGGGCAATCAGCCCCAGCATTTT. This sequence encodes CASKKDTGARGNQPQHF.